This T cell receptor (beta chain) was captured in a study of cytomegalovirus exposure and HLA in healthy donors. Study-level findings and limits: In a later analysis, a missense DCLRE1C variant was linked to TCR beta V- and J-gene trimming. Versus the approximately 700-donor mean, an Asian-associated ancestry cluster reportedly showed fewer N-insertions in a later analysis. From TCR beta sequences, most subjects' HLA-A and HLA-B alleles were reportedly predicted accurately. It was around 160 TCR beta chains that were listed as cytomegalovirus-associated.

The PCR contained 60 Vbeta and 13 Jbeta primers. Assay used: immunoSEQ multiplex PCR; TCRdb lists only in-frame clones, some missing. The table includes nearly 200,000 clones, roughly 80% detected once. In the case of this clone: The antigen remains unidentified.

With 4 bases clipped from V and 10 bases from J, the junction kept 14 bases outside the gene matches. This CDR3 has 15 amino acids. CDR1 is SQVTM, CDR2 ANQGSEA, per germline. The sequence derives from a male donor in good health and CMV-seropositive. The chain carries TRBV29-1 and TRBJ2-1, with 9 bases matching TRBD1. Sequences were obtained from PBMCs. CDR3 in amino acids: CSVAGTGNFGREQFF. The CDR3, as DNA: TGCAGCGTTGCCGGGACAGGGAACTTCGGTCGCGAGCAGTTCTTC.